Sequencing of this TCR beta chain was carried out in a study of blood T cell repertoires in COVID-19. Study at large: The study drew acute and convalescent COVID-19 samples from the United States, Italy and Spain. From T cells, B-cell-depleted T cells, or PBMCs came the material, which was cDNA or gDNA.

In the original processing: The assay estimated nucleated cells by amplifying reference gene primers. Measured with immunoSEQ multiplex PCR; TCRdb has only the in-frame clones, and not every one. The DNA gave D and trimming, while V, J and clone size come from that table. The repertoire holds approximately 200,000 clones, with approximately 87% as singletons. The J segment lost 7 bases and the V segment lost 4 bases, leaving 13 bases of the junction unmatched. The CDR3 has 15 residues. Germline V CDR1 and CDR2: LGHDT, YNNKEL (reference sequence). The V and J genes are TRBV3-1 (or the pseudogene TRBV3-2) and TRBJ2-7; 7 nucleotides line up with TRBD2. The sequence came from a man between 60 and 70 years old who had recovered from COVID-19. The material sequenced was peripheral blood. The CDR3 DNA sequence: TGTGCCAGCAGCCTAGGTCGGGGGAGGGCCGAAGAGCAGTACTTC. It encodes CASSLGRGRAEEQYF.